These 29 T cell receptor beta chains were all obtained from the same sample, sequenced in a study of OX40 agonist ivuxolimab in advanced cancers. Library creation used the immunoSEQ multiplex PCR assay. As stored in TCRdb, this immuneACCESS dataset retains in-frame rearrangements with V and J assigned. A fraction of the clones does not appear; measured against another copy, unresolved V genes explain less than half of the discrepancy, and the remainder lacks a known reason. Present in this sample are fewer than 65,000 clones, more than 70% of which were seen just once. Jointly, the top ten make up 5.2% of the sample. The sample was CD4+ or CD8+ T cells sorted from blood, taken in a trial of the OX40 agonist ivuxolimab. The receptors were gathered from an adult with an advanced solid tumor such as melanoma, head and neck, liver or kidney cancer.

As regards this clone: This CDR3 is also generated by other DNA sequences in the sample. J is TRBJ1-5 and V is TRBV19; perhaps TRBD1 as D (6 bases). CDR1 and CDR2 (germline): LNHDA, SQIVND (reference sequence). The germline V and J ends were trimmed by 9 bases and 2 bases, with 26 bases remaining between them. CDR3 length: 18 amino acids. Here the CDR3 reads CASSGTKRGFYGNQPQHF. CDR3 in DNA: TGTGCCAGCTCCGGGACAAAGAGGGGCTTTTATGGCAATCAGCCCCAGCATTTT.

This clone was seen a single time. Germline and junction disagree at one end, which may indicate a read error. The genes are TRBV6-6 and TRBJ2-3, with D possibly being TRBD1 (6 bases). The CDR3 extends over 16 amino acids. Germline-derived CDR1 and CDR2 are MNHNY and SVGAGI (reference sequence). The CDR3 protein is CASSHSGTISTDTQYF. In DNA form, the CDR3 reads TGTGCCAGCAGTCACTCGGGGACAATTAGCACAGATACGCAGTATTTT.

The gene calls are TRBV7-2 and TRBJ2-5; 9 bases match TRBD1. The V gene's germline CDR1 is SGHTA and CDR2 FQGNSA. The V segment lost 5 bases and the J segment 2 bases; nucleotides outside the gene matches: 12. CDR3 length equals 17 residues. CDR3 loop: CASSPRGTGSSQETQYF. The CDR3 DNA is TGTGCCAGCAGCCCCCGGGGGACAGGGTCATCTCAAGAGACCCAGTACTTC. The full variable domain, completed using reference TRBV7-2 and TRBJ2-5, is GAGVSQSPSNKVTEKGKDVELRCDPISGHTALYWYRQSLGQGLEFLIYFQGNSAPDKSGLPSDRFSAERTGGSVSTLTIQRTQQEDSAVYLCASSPRGTGSSQETQYFGPGTRLLVL.

This chain joins TRBV29-1 and TRBJ2-7; TRBD1 aligns across 11 bases. This CDR3 has 14 amino acids. Germline lookup yields CDR1 SQVTM and CDR2 ANQGSEA. With V trimmed by 6 bases and J by 4 bases, 8 bases remained unmatched. This CDR3 is CSVWTGGDRYEQYF. The CDR3 coding sequence is TGCAGCGTATGGACAGGGGGCGATCGGTACGAGCAGTACTTC.

V is TRBV7-2 and J is TRBJ1-1; 8 bases agree with TRBD1. V lost 5 bases, J lost 10 bases, and 6 bases stayed unmatched. Germline V lookup: CDR1 SGHTA, CDR2 FQGNSA. The CDR3 spans 12 residues. This CDR3 reads CASSPRTGRAFF. CDR3 DNA sequence: TGTGCCAGCAGCCCCAGGACAGGGAGAGCTTTCTTT.

This clone turned up a few times. V and J are TRBV20-1 and TRBJ1-6; D unclear. The germline V gene has CDR1 DFQATT and CDR2 SNEGSKA (reference sequence). The length of the CDR3 is 11 residues. Trimming cost V 2 bases and J 7 bases, with 3 bases left between them. The CDR3 bases are TGCAGTGCTAGACAGAATTCACCCCTCCACTTT. This sequence encodes CSARQNSPLHF.

The V call is TRBV7-9, the J call TRBJ1-1, with 10 nucleotides matching TRBD1. After removal of 4 bases from V and 5 bases from J, the junction contained 4 bases not matched to a gene. There are 14 residues in the CDR3. Per germline, CDR1 SEHNR and CDR2 FQNEAQ (reference sequence). The CDR3 loop reads CASSSGTGVTEAFF. The CDR3 DNA sequence: TGTGCCAGCAGCTCCGGGACAGGGGTGACTGAAGCTTTCTTT.

The chain carries TRBV10-3 and TRBJ2-1; 10 bases are a match to TRBD2. Germline V CDR1 and CDR2: ENHRY, SYGVKD. V shed 10 bases, J shed 10 bases, and the junction held 10 bases outside the gene matches. CDR3 length: 13 residues. CDR3 region: CATGLADLGEQFF. DNA for the CDR3: TGTGCCACAGGACTAGCGGACTTGGGAGAGCAGTTCTTC.

The V and J genes are TRBV7-2 and TRBJ2-5, with 8 nucleotides matching TRBD1. With 4 bases clipped from V and 7 bases from J, the junction kept 8 bases outside the gene matches. CDR3 length equals 14 residues. Germline CDR1 is SGHTA and CDR2 is FQGNSA. The DNA for the CDR3 is TGTGCCAGCAGCTCCGTTGCTACAGGGGGGACCCAGTACTTC. Protein product: CASSSVATGGTQYF.

The CDR3 DNA follows: TGTGCCAGCAGCTCCCTCGGCAGGGGAGAGACCCAGTACTTC. It translates to CASSSLGRGETQYF. This chain links TRBV11-2 with TRBJ2-5; tentatively, D is TRBD1 (6 bases). This CDR3 has 14 amino acids. The germline gives CDR1 SGHAT, CDR2 FQNNGV. V shed 4 bases and J shed 4 bases, with 13 bases lying between them.

In DNA form, the CDR3 reads TGTGCCAGCAGCCCCCGGACAGCCTTCTATGGCTACACCTTC. This codes for CASSPRTAFYGYTF. V is TRBV7-2 and J is TRBJ1-2, with D possibly TRBD1 on 6 matching bases. Trimming pared 5 bases from V and 4 bases from J, leaving 14 bases between. The germline gives CDR1 SGHTA, CDR2 FQGNSA. The CDR3 length is 14 residues. The entire variable domain, with the rest obtained from reference TRBV7-2 and TRBJ1-2, is as follows: GAGVSQSPSNKVTEKGKDVELRCDPISGHTALYWYRQSLGQGLEFLIYFQGNSAPDKSGLPSDRFSAERTGGSVSTLTIQRTQQEDSAVYLCASSPRTAFYGYTFGSGTRLTVV.

The sample holds one count of this clone. The chain couples TRBV19 to TRBJ1-2; a possible D gene is TRBD1 (6 bases). CDR1 is LNHDA and CDR2 is SQIVND in the germline V gene (reference sequence). The CDR3 has 15 residues. V dropped 2 bases and J dropped 4 bases, with 14 bases sitting between them. CDR3 DNA sequence: TGTGCCAGTAGTATAAGCACAGGGAATAGCTATGGCTACACCTTC. It specifies CASSISTGNSYGYTF.

This clone has only one observation. V usage is TRBV4-3 and J usage is TRBJ2-5; TRBD1 might be the D (5 bases). The CDR3 is 16 residues long. The germline V gene has CDR1 LGHNA and CDR2 YSLEER. V lost 0 bases and J 2 bases, leaving 13 bases between the germline ends. In nucleotides, the CDR3 is TGCGCCAGCAGCCAAGATGGGGCCAGTTGGCAAGAGACCCAGTACTTC. Its protein is CASSQDGASWQETQYF.

This rearrangement joins TRBV7-2 to TRBJ2-3; 8 nucleotides align to TRBD2. The CDR3 has 16 amino acids. Germline V gives CDR1 SGHTA, CDR2 FQGNSA. Trimming removed 5 bases from V and 4 bases from J; junction bases left unmatched: 11. The DNA for the CDR3 is TGTGCCAGCAGCGAGTACGGGGGGGCCTCCCCAGATACGCAGTATTTT. Protein: CASSEYGGASPDTQYF.

The chain couples TRBV4-2 to TRBJ1-4; D might be TRBD1 (5 bases). V was cut by 3 bases and J by 7 bases, with 18 bases left in between. Germline CDR1 LGHNA, CDR2 YNFKEQ. The CDR3 covers 16 residues. This chain's CDR3 is CASSHGPDILGEKLFF. In DNA form, the CDR3 reads TGTGCCAGCAGCCATGGCCCGGACATCTTGGGTGAAAAACTGTTTTTT.

On this clone itself: Other DNA sequences within the sample encode an identical CDR3. J is TRBJ1-4 and V is TRBV6-5; maybe TRBD1 (6 bases). Trimming removed 5 bases from V and 3 bases from J, with 7 bases in between. In germline, CDR1 is MNHEY, CDR2 SVGAGI. The CDR3 length is 13 residues. CDR3 sequence (DNA): TGTGCCAGCAGTGACAGGCCTAATGAAAAACTGTTTTTT. It yields the protein CASSDRPNEKLFF.

This clone was counted between two and nine times. This sample also contains other DNA sequences that code for the same CDR3. The rearrangement links TRBV5-1 to TRBJ1-1; 8 bases agree with TRBD1. The CDR3 sequence is 14 residues long. The trim removed 4 bases at V and 1 base at J, leaving 3 bases unmatched. Germline assignment: CDR1 SGHRS and CDR2 YFSETQ. The CDR3 DNA reads as TGCGCCAGCAGCCCCGGGACAGGGAACACTGAAGCTTTCTTT. Protein sequence: CASSPGTGNTEAFF.

The rearrangement links TRBV14 to TRBJ2-7; TRBD2 matches 10 bases. The J segment lost 2 bases and the V segment lost 3 bases, leaving 4 bases of the junction unmatched. The CDR3 loop spans 15 amino acids. The V gene's germline CDR1 is SGHDN and CDR2 FVKESK. The CDR3 protein is CASSQFSGGPYEQYF. CDR3 nucleotides: TGTGCCAGCAGCCAGTTTAGCGGGGGGCCCTACGAGCAGTACTTC.

The rearrangement links TRBV5-4 to TRBJ1-6, with 10 bases fitting TRBD1. CDR3 length equals 16 residues. J was trimmed by 9 bases and V by 0 bases; bases with no gene match: 6. In germline, CDR1 is SGHNT, CDR2 YYREEE (reference sequence). The CDR3 DNA sequence: TGTGCCAGCAGCTTGGCGACAGGGGGCAGTGGTTCACCCCTCCACTTT. Translation: CASSLATGGSGSPLHF.

This rearrangement joins TRBV2 to TRBJ1-2; 8 bases agree with TRBD1. The CDR3 spans 16 residues. After removal of 6 bases from V and 3 bases from J, the junction contained 12 bases not matched to a gene. Germline V lookup: CDR1 SNHLY, CDR2 FYNNEI. The CDR3 loop is CASRFTRQGFDYGYTF. DNA of the CDR3: TGTGCCAGCAGGTTTACGAGACAGGGGTTCGACTATGGCTACACCTTC.

Here the CDR3 reads CASSFGTSGQETQYF. CDR3 DNA: TGTGCCAGCAGCTTTGGGACTAGCGGACAAGAGACCCAGTACTTC. The chain couples TRBV11-2 to TRBJ2-5; TRBD2 agrees at 11 bases. V was pared by 3 bases and J by 2 bases, with 2 bases of the junction left unmatched. This CDR3 contains 15 residues. Germline V gene sequence: CDR1 SGHAT, CDR2 FQNNGV.

The chain is built from TRBV27 and TRBJ1-5; TRBD1 matches at 9 bases. CDR3 length equals 15 residues. CDR1 is MNHEY and CDR2 is SMNVEV in the germline V gene (reference sequence). J lost 6 bases, V lost 5 bases, and 8 bases had no gene match. This CDR3 reads CASSRAGTGIQPQHF. CDR3 nucleotide sequence: TGTGCCAGCAGTCGCGCCGGGACAGGGATTCAGCCCCAGCATTTT.

The J gene is TRBJ1-4, the V gene TRBV28; D remains ambiguous. V lost 4 bases, J lost 0 bases, and 12 bases lay in between. The CDR3 is 16 residues long. Germline V gives CDR1 MDHEN, CDR2 SYDVKM. The CDR3 nucleotides are TGTGCCAGCAGTTCCCTCCCTTATGCAACTAATGAAAAACTGTTTTTT. Its protein is CASSSLPYATNEKLFF.

The J gene is TRBJ2-3, the V gene TRBV4-1, with a possible D match to TRBD1 (5 bases). The V end was cut by 1 base, the J end by 0 bases, with 8 bases between. In germline, CDR1 is MGHRA, CDR2 YSYEKL. The CDR3 is made up of 15 amino acids. Here the CDR3 reads CASSQGGRSTDTQYF. CDR3 bases: TGCGCCAGCAGCCAAGGGGGCCGGAGCACAGATACGCAGTATTTT.

This clone was seen once. V is TRBV27 and J is TRBJ1-1; D call uncertain. Per the germline V gene, CDR1 is MNHEY and CDR2 is SMNVEV (reference sequence). There are 14 residues in the CDR3. V was pared by 1 base and J by 6 bases, with 12 bases between. CDR3 sequence (DNA): TGTGCCAGCAGTTTATATGGACGGTCACCTGAAGCTTTCTTT. As protein: CASSLYGRSPEAFF.

The chain carries TRBV5-1 and TRBJ1-4; the D is unclear. V lost 4 bases and J 0 bases, leaving 10 bases between the germline ends. This CDR3 is built from 15 residues. Germline CDR1 and CDR2: SGHRS and YFSETQ. The CDR3 reads CASSPHRATNEKLFF. In DNA, the CDR3 is TGCGCCAGCAGCCCCCACCGGGCAACTAATGAAAAACTGTTTTTT.

This chain connects TRBV29-1 to TRBJ2-6, with D hard to call. V was cut by 4 bases and J by 0 bases, with 4 bases left in between. The CDR3 runs 13 residues. Germline V lookup: CDR1 SQVTM, CDR2 ANQGSEA. The CDR3 DNA is TGCAGCGTTGCTAACTCTGGGGCCAACGTCCTGACTTTC. This codes for CSVANSGANVLTF.

This chain joins TRBV4-1 and TRBJ2-3; TRBD2 matches at 7 bases. V lost 2 bases and J lost 6; bases outside the gene matches: 11. Germline CDR1 and CDR2: MGHRA and YSYEKL. The CDR3 has 16 residues. Written as DNA, the CDR3 is TGCGCCAGCAGCCAATCGAGATTCGGGGGGACGGATACGCAGTATTTT. Translating it yields CASSQSRFGGTDTQYF.

Notes on this clone: At one of its ends the junction is not consistent with the germline gene, which may arise from a read error. This specimen includes other DNA sequences encoding the same CDR3. This chain uses TRBV10-3 with TRBJ2-5; 11 positions match TRBD2. Per germline, CDR1 ENHRY and CDR2 SYGVKD. There are 14 residues in the CDR3. CDR3 residues: CAISDSGRGKTQYF. In DNA form, the CDR3 reads TGTGCCATCAGCGATAGCGGGAGGGGTAAGACTCAGTACTTC.